The 31 T cell receptor beta chains given below trace back to one sample, sequenced in a study of blood T cell repertoires in COVID-19. The method was immunoSEQ multiplex PCR; TCRdb's version includes in-frame clones alone and lacks a portion of them. The sample lists 300,000 to 400,000 clones, more than 70% occurring once. Sequencing input: PBMCs or T cells enriched from blood (not recorded which). All receptors derive from a woman aged 18-29 years who had recovered from COVID-19.

V usage is TRBV9 and J usage is TRBJ1-2, with 7 nucleotides matching TRBD1. The ends lost 5 bases at V and 8 bases at J; junction bases unmatched: 18. The germline V gene has CDR1 SGDLS and CDR2 YYNGEE. CDR3 length: 16 residues. DNA of the CDR3: TGTGCCAGCAGGATGGAGGGGGGACAGCTCCTCGGCGGCTACACCTTC. The encoded protein is CASRMEGGQLLGGYTF. The full variable domain, in which reference TRBV9 and TRBJ1-2 provide the parts outside the CDR3, is DSGVTQTPKHLITATGQRVTLRCSPRSGDLSVYWYQQSLDQGLQFLIQYYNGEERAKGNILERFSAQQFPDLHSELNLSSLELGDSALYFCASRMEGGQLLGGYTFGSGTRLTVV.

This sequence joins TRBV28 and TRBJ1-1, with 7 positions matching TRBD1. After removal of 5 bases from V and 4 bases from J, the junction contained 7 bases not matched to a gene. Germline CDR1 reads MDHEN; CDR2 reads SYDVKM. CDR3 size: 14 residues. The CDR3 DNA follows: TGTGCCAGCAGTAAGTCGACAGGGTTCACTGAAGCTTTCTTT. This sequence encodes CASSKSTGFTEAFF.

The V gene is TRBV18, the J gene TRBJ1-1, with D perhaps TRBD1 (5 bases). The CDR3 spans 13 residues. Germline CDR1 KGHSH, CDR2 LQKENI. Trimming pared 3 bases from V and 11 bases from J, leaving 16 bases between. The CDR3 DNA follows: TGTGCCAGCTCACCTGCAGGGATAAAGGAGGCTTTCTTT. Translating gives CASSPAGIKEAFF.

The V and J genes are TRBV5-1 and TRBJ1-3; 11 bases align to TRBD1. Trimming cost V 4 bases and J 3 bases; bases outside gene matches: 6. Germline V CDR1 and CDR2: SGHRS, YFSETQ. This CDR3 region has 16 residues. For the CDR3, the DNA is TGCGCCAGCAGCGGACAGGGGGCGGGATATGGAAACACCATATATTTT. Translating it yields CASSGQGAGYGNTIYF. The full variable domain, rest sourced from reference TRBV5-1 and TRBJ1-3, is KAGVTQTPRYLIKTRGQQVTLSCSPISGHRSVSWYQQTPGQGLQFLFEYFSETQRNKGNFPGRFSGRQFSNSRSEMNVSTLELGDSALYLCASSGQGAGYGNTIYFGEGSWLTVV.

The J gene is TRBJ2-1, the V gene TRBV2; 11 bases agree with TRBD1. With 6 bases clipped from V and 4 bases from J, the junction kept 5 bases outside the gene matches. The germline V gene encodes CDR1 SNHLY and CDR2 FYNNEI. This CDR3 region has 15 residues. The CDR3, as DNA: TGTGCCAGCAGCGCCGGGACAGGGGGGTACAATGAGCAGTTCTTC. It encodes CASSAGTGGYNEQFF.

This chain uses TRBV11-3 with TRBJ1-1, with 8 nucleotides matching TRBD1. Germline V gives CDR1 SGHNT, CDR2 YENEEA. This CDR3 contains 14 residues. Trimming removed 2 bases from V and 1 base from J; junction bases left unmatched: 0. The CDR3 nucleotides read TGTGCCAGCAGCTTACAGGGGGCGAACACTGAAGCTTTCTTT. Its protein product is CASSLQGANTEAFF.

The CDR3 DNA reads TGTGCCAGCAGCTTAGTACGCAGGCTCACTAACTATGGCTACACCTTC. It codes for CASSLVRRLTNYGYTF. The chain couples TRBV7-9 to TRBJ1-2; D gene unclear. V was trimmed by 1 base and J by 0 bases, leaving 12 bases between them. CDR1 is SEHNR, CDR2 FQNEAQ, per germline (reference sequence). The CDR3 consists of 16 residues.

V and J are TRBV11-1 and TRBJ1-2; tentatively, D is TRBD1 (5 bases). CDR3 length equals 15 residues. V lost 1 base, J lost 2 bases, and 11 bases lay in between. Germline CDR1 is SGHAT and CDR2 is FQDESV (reference sequence). The CDR3 protein is CASSLDGRANYGYTF. The CDR3 DNA sequence: TGTGCCAGCAGCTTAGATGGCAGGGCGAACTATGGCTACACCTTC. The entire variable domain, with the rest obtained from reference TRBV11-1 and TRBJ1-2, is as follows: EAEVAQSPRYKITEKSQAVAFWCDPISGHATLYWYRQILGQGPELLVQFQDESVVDDSQLPKDRFSAERLKGVDSTLKIQPAELGDSAMYLCASSLDGRANYGYTFGSGTRLTVV.

The chain carries TRBV2 and TRBJ1-2; TRBD1 matches 8 bases. Trimming cost V 6 bases and J 4 bases; bases outside gene matches: 4. CDR1 and CDR2 (germline): SNHLY, FYNNEI. There are 13 residues in the CDR3. CDR3 protein: CASSEGTGYGYTF. The CDR3 DNA sequence: TGTGCCAGCAGCGAGGGGACAGGCTATGGCTACACCTTC.

In this sample, this clone turned up a few times. This chain connects TRBV5-1 to TRBJ1-6; D perhaps matches TRBD1 (5 bases). V lost 2 bases, J lost 1 base, and 7 bases lay in between. This CDR3 contains 15 residues. Germline V CDR1 and CDR2: SGHRS, YFSETQ. The CDR3, as DNA: TGCGCCAGCAGCTTCGGGGGGTCCTATAATTCACCCCTCCACTTT. Translating it yields CASSFGGSYNSPLHF.

J is TRBJ1-2 and V is TRBV6-5; D uncertain. The CDR3 runs 12 residues. CDR1 is MNHEY and CDR2 is SVGAGI in the germline V gene. V lost 5 bases, J lost 4 bases, and 8 bases lay in between. The CDR3 is CASSPSLYGYTF. CDR3 DNA: TGTGCCAGCAGTCCTTCTCTCTATGGCTACACCTTC.

The chain uses TRBV6-4 and TRBJ1-3; D is unresolved. The V end lost 2 bases, the J end lost 4 bases, and 15 bases lay between the germline ends. This CDR3 spans 16 amino acids. CDR1 is MRHNA and CDR2 is SNTAGT in the germline V gene. The CDR3, as DNA: TGTGCCAGCAGTGACCCGACACCTTGCACGGGAAACACCATATATTTT. Translating it yields CASSDPTPCTGNTIYF.

The V and J genes are TRBV3-1 (or the pseudogene TRBV3-2) and TRBJ2-2; D unclear. The V end lost 5 bases, the J end lost 4 bases, and 17 bases lay between the germline ends. Germline-derived CDR1 and CDR2 are LGHDT and YNNKEL (reference sequence). The CDR3 is 16 amino acids. CDR3 nucleotides: TGTGCCAGCAGCGAAACCCACAGCCGTAGCACCGGGGAGCTGTTTTTT. This sequence encodes CASSETHSRSTGELFF.

The chain uses TRBV19 and TRBJ2-1; TRBD1 aligns across 9 bases. The germline V gene has CDR1 LNHDA and CDR2 SQIVND (reference sequence). V lost 0 bases to trimming and J lost 4 bases; unmatched junction nucleotides: 10. This CDR3 is built from 18 residues. The DNA for the CDR3 is TGTGCCAGTAGTATAGATTTTAGGGGGGACAGGGTGTACAATGAGCAGTTCTTC. Residues: CASSIDFRGDRVYNEQFF.

V and J are TRBV11-2 and TRBJ2-7; D is undetermined. V shed 5 bases and J shed 2 bases, with 13 bases lying between them. Germline V CDR1 and CDR2: SGHAT, FQNNGV. The CDR3 spans 14 residues. CDR3: CASSQDPIPYEQYF. CDR3 in DNA: TGTGCCAGCAGCCAGGATCCGATCCCCTACGAGCAGTACTTC.

V and J are TRBV28 and TRBJ2-4; D gene uncertain. Looked up from germline, CDR1 is MDHEN and CDR2 is SYDVKM. V was trimmed by 6 bases and J by 7 bases, leaving 10 bases between them. The CDR3 is 12 amino acids. CDR3 amino acids: CASSPQANIQYF. For the CDR3, the DNA is TGTGCCAGCAGCCCTCAGGCGAACATTCAGTACTTC. Based on the CDR3 plus reference TRBV28 and TRBJ2-4, the full variable domain is DVKVTQSSRYLVKRTGEKVFLECVQDMDHENMFWYRQDPGLGLRLIYFSYDVKMKEKGDIPEGYSVSREKKERFSLILESASTNQTSMYLCASSPQANIQYFGAGTRLSVL.

The V call is TRBV14, the J call TRBJ1-2, with 7 positions matching TRBD1. The CDR3 loop spans 15 amino acids. V shed 0 bases, J shed 4 bases, and the junction held 5 bases outside the gene matches. CDR1 SGHDN and CDR2 FVKESK come from the germline V gene. The CDR3 region is CASSQEQGVFYGYTF. Written as DNA, the CDR3 is TGTGCCAGCAGCCAAGAGCAGGGGGTATTCTATGGCTACACCTTC.

This clone was recorded once. This chain uses TRBV5-1 with TRBJ1-2, with D possibly TRBD1 on 6 matching bases. Germline lookup yields CDR1 SGHRS and CDR2 YFSETQ. V was clipped by 4 bases and J by 8 bases, with 21 bases between them. This CDR3 comprises 15 residues. The chain's CDR3 is CASSTRGGATGGYTF. CDR3 bases: TGCGCCAGCAGCACTCGGGGGGGCGCGACTGGAGGCTACACCTTC.

This rearrangement joins TRBV19 to TRBJ1-5; 9 bases line up with TRBD1. Unmatched junction bases numbered 8, after V lost 7 bases and J lost 4 bases. Germline V lookup: CDR1 LNHDA, CDR2 SQIVND (reference sequence). There are 15 residues in the CDR3. The CDR3 DNA sequence: TGTGCCAGTACCCAGGACAGGGGTTCTAATCAGCCCCAGCATTTT. The encoded protein is CASTQDRGSNQPQHF.

The rearrangement uses TRBV7-2 and TRBJ1-1; tentatively, D is TRBD1 (6 bases). Trimming cost V 0 bases and J 0 bases, with 11 bases left between them. Germline assignment: CDR1 SGHTA and CDR2 FQGNSA. The CDR3 length is 16 residues. Here the CDR3 reads CASSLALGHVNTEAFF. The CDR3 DNA reads TGTGCCAGCAGCTTAGCGTTGGGACATGTGAACACTGAAGCTTTCTTT.

The rearrangement links TRBV27 to TRBJ1-6, with TRBD1 as a possible D gene (6 bases). Trimming cost V 3 bases and J 13 bases, with 10 bases left between them. The CDR3 length is 12 residues. The germline CDR1 and CDR2 sequences are MNHEY and SMNVEV (reference sequence). CDR3 nucleotide sequence: TGTGCCAGCAGTTTTTGGGGGCGGCCCCTCCACTTT. Translated: CASSFWGRPLHF.

This chain connects TRBV18 to TRBJ2-1; D not resolved. V was clipped by 4 bases and J by 0 bases, with 7 bases between them. The CDR3 spans 14 residues. Germline-derived CDR1 and CDR2 are KGHSH and LQKENI. DNA of the CDR3: TGTGCCAGCTCACGCGGAAGCTCCTACAATGAGCAGTTCTTC. It yields the protein CASSRGSSYNEQFF.

The chain uses TRBV7-2 and TRBJ2-5; 8 nucleotides align to TRBD2. Germline CDR1 and CDR2: SGHTA and FQGNSA. With 4 bases clipped from V and 6 bases from J, the junction kept 7 bases outside the gene matches. This CDR3 has 14 residues. The CDR3 DNA is TGTGCCAGCAGCTCGGGGGGGAGGTTGAAGACCCAGTACTTC. Protein sequence: CASSSGGRLKTQYF.

The chain links TRBV5-6 to TRBJ2-3; 8 nucleotides agree with TRBD2. The V segment lost 4 bases and the J segment 4 bases; nucleotides outside the gene matches: 5. The CDR3 consists of 14 residues. Germline lookup yields CDR1 SGHDT and CDR2 YYEEEE. The CDR3 sequence is CASSGAGGPDTQYF. The CDR3 DNA is TGTGCCAGCAGCGGGGCGGGGGGTCCAGATACGCAGTATTTT.

The chain employs TRBV25-1 and TRBJ2-1; the D gene is possibly TRBD2 (7 bases). Germline V gene lookup returns CDR1 MGHDK and CDR2 SYGVNS. Trimming cost V 6 bases and J 10 bases, with 19 bases left between them. CDR3 size: 14 residues. The DNA of the CDR3 is TGTGCCAGCAGATGGGGGGGGGCAAGGGTAGAGCAGTTCTTC. Encoded protein: CASRWGGARVEQFF. Drawing the rest from reference TRBV25-1 and TRBJ2-1, the complete variable domain is EADIYQTPRYLVIGTGKKITLECSQTMGHDKMYWYQQDPGMELHLIHYSYGVNSTEKGDLSSESTVSRIRTEHFPLTLESARPSHTSQYLCASRWGGARVEQFFGPGTRLTVL.

The chain has TRBV4-3 and TRBJ2-7; 9 bases fit TRBD1. In germline, CDR1 is LGHNA, CDR2 YSLEER. With 1 base clipped from V and 2 bases from J, the junction kept 3 bases outside the gene matches. The CDR3 extends over 15 amino acids. CDR3 region: CASSQGHRGPYEQYF. The CDR3 DNA sequence: TGCGCCAGCAGCCAAGGCCACAGGGGGCCCTACGAGCAGTACTTC.

The CDR3 reads CASSITGDNEQFF. CDR3 in DNA: TGTGCCAGTAGTATTACCGGAGACAATGAGCAGTTCTTC. V and J are TRBV19 and TRBJ2-1; D is unclear. The CDR3 is 13 residues long. V lost 3 bases and J 5 bases, leaving 8 bases between the germline ends. Germline CDR1 reads LNHDA; CDR2 reads SQIVND (reference sequence).

The V and J genes are TRBV6-4 and TRBJ2-3; 9 bases align to TRBD2. The CDR3 extends over 16 amino acids. Germline V CDR1 and CDR2: MRHNA, SNTAGT. With V trimmed by 2 bases and J by 2 bases, 5 bases remained unmatched. DNA for the CDR3: TGTGCCAGCAGTGACGGCACTAGCGGGCCCACAGATACGCAGTATTTT. The encoded protein is CASSDGTSGPTDTQYF.

This clone was detected a few times. CDR3 nucleotides: TGTGCCACCAGTGACGCCACAGGGAGTGCCCACGAGCAGTACTTC. It encodes CATSDATGSAHEQYF. The chain recombines TRBV24-1 with TRBJ2-7; the D gene is possibly TRBD1 (6 bases). V was trimmed by 4 bases and J by 5 bases, leaving 17 bases between them. Germline CDR1 and CDR2: KGHDR and SFDVKD. The CDR3 has 15 amino acids.

V usage is TRBV9 and J usage is TRBJ1-1; D might be TRBD1 (5 bases). Germline V gives CDR1 SGDLS, CDR2 YYNGEE. The CDR3 loop spans 14 amino acids. Trimming shortened V by 3 bases and J by 1 base, and 10 bases separated the two germline ends. The CDR3 DNA reads as TGTGCCAGCAGCGCAGGGAATCGGAACACTGAAGCTTTCTTT. Amino acids: CASSAGNRNTEAFF.

CDR3 protein: CASSSLPGQGVAEEKLFF. CDR3 coding DNA: TGTGCCAGTAGTTCACTCCCGGGACAGGGGGTCGCGGAGGAAAAACTGTTTTTT. The chain recombines TRBV19 with TRBJ1-4, with 11 bases aligning to TRBD1. The CDR3 has 18 residues. V trimming: 5 bases; J trimming: 8 bases; junction bases outside the gene matches: 16. CDR1 LNHDA and CDR2 SQIVND come from the germline V gene (reference sequence).